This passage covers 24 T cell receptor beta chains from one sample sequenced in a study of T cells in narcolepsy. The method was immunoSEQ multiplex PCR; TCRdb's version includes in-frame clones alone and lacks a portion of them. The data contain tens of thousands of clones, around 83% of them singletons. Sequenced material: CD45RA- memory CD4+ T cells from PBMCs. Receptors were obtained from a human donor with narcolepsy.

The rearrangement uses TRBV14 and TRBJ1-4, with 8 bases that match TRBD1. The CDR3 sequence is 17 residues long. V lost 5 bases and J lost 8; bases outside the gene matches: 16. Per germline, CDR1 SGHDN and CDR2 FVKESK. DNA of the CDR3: TGTGCCAGCAGCACCCCAGGGGGCGCAGGAAGGGGCGAAAAACTGTTTTTT. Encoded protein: CASSTPGGAGRGEKLFF.

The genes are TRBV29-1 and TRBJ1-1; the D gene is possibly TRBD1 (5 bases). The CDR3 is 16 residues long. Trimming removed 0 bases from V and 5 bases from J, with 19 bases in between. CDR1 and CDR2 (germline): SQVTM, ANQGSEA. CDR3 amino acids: CSVEDSAGVLSTEAFF. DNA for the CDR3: TGCAGCGTTGAAGATTCCGCGGGGGTGCTGTCTACTGAAGCTTTCTTT. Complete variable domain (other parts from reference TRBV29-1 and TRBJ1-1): SAVISQKPSRDICQRGTSLTIQCQVDSQVTMMFWYRQQPGQSLTLIATANQGSEATYESGFVIDKFPISRPNLTFSTLTVSNMSPEDSSIYLCSVEDSAGVLSTEAFFGQGTRLTVV.

CDR3 in amino acids: CASSPRTGSEKLFF. The CDR3 DNA follows: TGTGCCAGCAGCCCTCGGACAGGGAGCGAAAAACTGTTTTTT. This rearrangement joins TRBV5-4 to TRBJ1-4, with 8 bases aligning to TRBD1. The CDR3 loop spans 14 amino acids. With 4 bases clipped from V and 8 bases from J, the junction kept 7 bases outside the gene matches. Germline V gene lookup returns CDR1 SGHNT and CDR2 YYREEE (reference sequence).

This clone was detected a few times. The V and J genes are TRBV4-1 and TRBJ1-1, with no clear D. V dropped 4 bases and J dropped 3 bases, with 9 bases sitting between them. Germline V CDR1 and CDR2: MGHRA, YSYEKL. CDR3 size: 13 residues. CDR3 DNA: TGCGCCAGCAGCCCGAATCGGGACACTGAAGCTTTCTTT. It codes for CASSPNRDTEAFF.

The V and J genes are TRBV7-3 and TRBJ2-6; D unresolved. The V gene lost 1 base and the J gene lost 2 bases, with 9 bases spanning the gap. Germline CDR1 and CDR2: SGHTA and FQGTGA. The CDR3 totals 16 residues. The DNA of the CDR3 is TGTGCCAGCAGCTTAAGAAGGGTGACTGGGGCCAACGTCCTGACTTTC. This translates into CASSLRRVTGANVLTF.

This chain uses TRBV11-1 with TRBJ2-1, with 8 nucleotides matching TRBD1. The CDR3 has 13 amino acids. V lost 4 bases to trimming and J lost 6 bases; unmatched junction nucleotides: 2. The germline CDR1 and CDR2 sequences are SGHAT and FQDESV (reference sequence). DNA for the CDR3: TGTGCCAGCAGCTCAGGACAGGGCAATGAGCAGTTCTTC. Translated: CASSSGQGNEQFF. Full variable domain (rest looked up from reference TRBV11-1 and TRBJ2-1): EAEVAQSPRYKITEKSQAVAFWCDPISGHATLYWYRQILGQGPELLVQFQDESVVDDSQLPKDRFSAERLKGVDSTLKIQPAELGDSAMYLCASSSGQGNEQFFGPGTRLTVL.

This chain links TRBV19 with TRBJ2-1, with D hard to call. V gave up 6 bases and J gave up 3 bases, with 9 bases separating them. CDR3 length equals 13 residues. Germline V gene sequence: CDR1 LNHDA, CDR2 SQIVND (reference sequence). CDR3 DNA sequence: TGTGCCAGTAGCGGGCCTTACTACAATGAGCAGTTCTTC. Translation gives CASSGPYYNEQFF.

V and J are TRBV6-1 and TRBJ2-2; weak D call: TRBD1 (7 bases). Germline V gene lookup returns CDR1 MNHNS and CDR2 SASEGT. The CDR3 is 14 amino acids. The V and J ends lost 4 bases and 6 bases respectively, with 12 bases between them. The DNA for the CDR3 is TGTGCCAGCAGTGGGAGGGGGCGGGCCGGGGAGCTGTTTTTT. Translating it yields CASSGRGRAGELFF.

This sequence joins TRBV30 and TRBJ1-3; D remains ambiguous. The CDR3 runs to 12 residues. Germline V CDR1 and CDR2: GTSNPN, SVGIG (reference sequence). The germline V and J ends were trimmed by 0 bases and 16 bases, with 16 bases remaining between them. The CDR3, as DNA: TGTGCCTGGAGTGTACAGTCGGGGAAATATTATTTT. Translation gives CAWSVQSGKYYF.

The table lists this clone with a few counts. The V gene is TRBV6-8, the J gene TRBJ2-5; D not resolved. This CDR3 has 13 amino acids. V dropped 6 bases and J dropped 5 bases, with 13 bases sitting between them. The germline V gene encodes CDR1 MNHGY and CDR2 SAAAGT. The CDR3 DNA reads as TGTGCCAGCAGCTTCTCGAGGAGTGAGACCCAGTACTTC. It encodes CASSFSRSETQYF.

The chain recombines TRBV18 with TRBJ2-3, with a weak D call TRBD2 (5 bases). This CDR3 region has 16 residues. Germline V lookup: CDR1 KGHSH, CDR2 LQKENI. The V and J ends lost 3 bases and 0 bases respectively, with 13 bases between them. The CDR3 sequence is CASSPSSPGSTDTQYF. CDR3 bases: TGTGCCAGCTCACCCTCCTCCCCGGGGAGCACAGATACGCAGTATTTT. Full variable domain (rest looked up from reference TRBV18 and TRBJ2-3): NAGVMQNPRHLVRRRGQEARLRCSPMKGHSHVYWYRQLPEEGLKFMVYLQKENIIDESGMPKERFSAEFPKEGPSILRIQQVVRGDSAAYFCASSPSSPGSTDTQYFGPGTRLTVL.

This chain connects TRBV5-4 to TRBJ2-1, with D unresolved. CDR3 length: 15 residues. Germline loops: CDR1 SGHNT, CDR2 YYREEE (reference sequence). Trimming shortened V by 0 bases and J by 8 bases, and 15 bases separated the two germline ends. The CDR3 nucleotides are TGTGCCAGCAGCTTGGCCCGGACCTCTTTGGATGAGCAGTTCTTC. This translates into CASSLARTSLDEQFF.

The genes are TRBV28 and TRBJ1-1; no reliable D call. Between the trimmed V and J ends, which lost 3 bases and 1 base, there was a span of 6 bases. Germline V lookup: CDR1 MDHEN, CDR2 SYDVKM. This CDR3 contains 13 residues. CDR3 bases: TGTGCCAGCAGTTTTTGGGGGAACACTGAAGCTTTCTTT. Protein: CASSFWGNTEAFF.

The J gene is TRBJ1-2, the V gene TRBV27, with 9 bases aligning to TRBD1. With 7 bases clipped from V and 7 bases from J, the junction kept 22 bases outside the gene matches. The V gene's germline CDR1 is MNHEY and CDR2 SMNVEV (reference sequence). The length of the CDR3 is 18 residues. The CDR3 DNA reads TGTGCCAGCAAATCAAAGCCGGGACAGGGTTATCCTTTCGGTGGCTACACCTTC. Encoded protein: CASKSKPGQGYPFGGYTF.

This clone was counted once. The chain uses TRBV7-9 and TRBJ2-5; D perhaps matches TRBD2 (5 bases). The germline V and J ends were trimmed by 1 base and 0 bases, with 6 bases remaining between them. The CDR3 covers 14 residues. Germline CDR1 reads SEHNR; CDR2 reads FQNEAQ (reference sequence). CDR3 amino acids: CASSLDGDQETQYF. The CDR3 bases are TGTGCCAGCAGCTTAGACGGGGACCAAGAGACCCAGTACTTC.

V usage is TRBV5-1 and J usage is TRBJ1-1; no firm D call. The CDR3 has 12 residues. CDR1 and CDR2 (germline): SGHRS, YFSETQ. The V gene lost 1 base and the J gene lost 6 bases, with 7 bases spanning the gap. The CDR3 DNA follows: TGCGCCAGCAGCTTGATATACGCTGAAGCTTTCTTT. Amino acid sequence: CASSLIYAEAFF.

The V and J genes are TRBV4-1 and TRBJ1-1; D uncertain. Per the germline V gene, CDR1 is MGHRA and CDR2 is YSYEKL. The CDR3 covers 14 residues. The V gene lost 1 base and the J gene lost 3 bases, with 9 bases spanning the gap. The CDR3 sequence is CASSQGPGYTEAFF. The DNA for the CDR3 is TGCGCCAGCAGCCAAGGTCCGGGGTACACTGAAGCTTTCTTT.

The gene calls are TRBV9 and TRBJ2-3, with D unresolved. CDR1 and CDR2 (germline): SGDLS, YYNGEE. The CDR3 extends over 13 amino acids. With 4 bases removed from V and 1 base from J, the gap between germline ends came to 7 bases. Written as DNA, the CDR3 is TGTGCCAGCAGCCCTAGGGGCACAGATACGCAGTATTTT. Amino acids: CASSPRGTDTQYF.

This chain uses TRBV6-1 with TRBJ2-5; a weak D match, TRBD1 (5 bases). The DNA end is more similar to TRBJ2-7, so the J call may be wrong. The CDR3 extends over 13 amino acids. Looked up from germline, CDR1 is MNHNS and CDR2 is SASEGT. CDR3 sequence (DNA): TGTGCCAGCACCCGACGACAGTCCTACGAGCAGTACTTC. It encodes CASTRRQSYEQYF.

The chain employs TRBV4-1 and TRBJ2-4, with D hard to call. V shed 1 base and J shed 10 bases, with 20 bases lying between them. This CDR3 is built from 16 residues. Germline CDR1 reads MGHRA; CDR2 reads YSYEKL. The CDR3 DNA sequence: TGCGCCAGCAGCCAAGGAAGGGCAGGAGCGCTGAGTATTCAGTACTTC. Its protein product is CASSQGRAGALSIQYF.

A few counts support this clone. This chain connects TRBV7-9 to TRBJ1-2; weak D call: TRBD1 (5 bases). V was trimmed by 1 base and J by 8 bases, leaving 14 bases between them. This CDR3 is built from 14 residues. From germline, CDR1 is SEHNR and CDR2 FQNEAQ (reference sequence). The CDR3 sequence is CASSLVGAPRGYTF. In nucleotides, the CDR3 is TGTGCCAGCAGCTTAGTAGGGGCCCCTAGGGGCTACACCTTC.

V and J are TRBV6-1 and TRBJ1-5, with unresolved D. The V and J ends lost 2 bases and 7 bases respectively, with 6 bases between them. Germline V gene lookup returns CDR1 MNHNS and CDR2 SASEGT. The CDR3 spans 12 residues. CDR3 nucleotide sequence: TGTGCCAGCAGTGAAAATCTCCAGCCCCAGCATTTT. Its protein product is CASSENLQPQHF.

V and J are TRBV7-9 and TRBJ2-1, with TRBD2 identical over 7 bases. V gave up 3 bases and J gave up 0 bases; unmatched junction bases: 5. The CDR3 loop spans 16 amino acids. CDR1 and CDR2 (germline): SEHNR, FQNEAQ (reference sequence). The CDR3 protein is CASSLWRGSSYNEQFF. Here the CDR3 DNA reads TGTGCCAGCAGCTTGTGGCGGGGGAGCTCCTACAATGAGCAGTTCTTC.

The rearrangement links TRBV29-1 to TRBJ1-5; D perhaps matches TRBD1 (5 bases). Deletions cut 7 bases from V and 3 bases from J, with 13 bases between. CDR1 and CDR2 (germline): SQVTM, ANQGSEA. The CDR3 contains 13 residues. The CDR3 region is CSAWDGDNQPQHF. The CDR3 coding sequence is TGCAGCGCCTGGGACGGAGACAATCAGCCCCAGCATTTT. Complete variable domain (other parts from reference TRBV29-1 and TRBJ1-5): SAVISQKPSRDICQRGTSLTIQCQVDSQVTMMFWYRQQPGQSLTLIATANQGSEATYESGFVIDKFPISRPNLTFSTLTVSNMSPEDSSIYLCSAWDGDNQPQHFGDGTRLSIL.